A selection of T cell receptor beta chains follows, all from one sample in a study of cytomegalovirus exposure and HLA in healthy donors. Generated by immunoSEQ multiplex PCR, the TCRdb table keeps only in-frame clones and is missing some. The table has more than 100,000 clones, 60% to 80% seen once; the top ten hold 4.2%. The sample consisted of PBMCs. The receptors come from a man in his forties or fifties in good health and CMV-seropositive. Each CDR3 is given with its conserved first and last residue. D genes are given only for firm matches. Size values are once, few and many counts, or a class for expanded clones, and some rows have none.

D gene: TRBD2
clone size: NA
V gene: TRBV5-4
J gene: TRBJ2-3
CDR3 protein: CASSLAGGGDTQYF
CDR3 DNA: TGTGCCAGCAGCTTGGCCGGCGGGGGTGATACGCAGTATTTT

D gene: TRBD2
clone size: NA
V gene: TRBV6-1
J gene: TRBJ2-1
CDR3 protein: CASSGSGGDYNEQFF
CDR3 DNA: TGTGCCAGCAGTGGTAGCGGGGGGGATTACAATGAGCAGTTCTTC

D gene: TRBD2
clone size: NA
V gene: TRBV6-1
J gene: TRBJ2-7
CDR3 protein: CASSATLAGAPYEQYF
CDR3 DNA: TGTGCCAGCAGTGCCACTCTAGCGGGAGCCCCCTACGAGCAGTACTTC

D gene: NA
clone size: few
V gene: TRBV20-1
J gene: TRBJ2-3
CDR3 protein: CSGQSTDTQYF
CDR3 DNA: TGCAGTGGACAGAGCACAGATACGCAGTATTTT

D gene: TRBD2
clone size: NA
V gene: TRBV19
J gene: TRBJ2-3
CDR3 protein: CASSPWTSGGDTQYF
CDR3 DNA: TGTGCCAGTAGTCCATGGACTAGCGGGGGAGATACGCAGTATTTT

D gene: NA
clone size: few
V gene: TRBV7-9
J gene: TRBJ2-2
CDR3 protein: CSSSLRGREGTGELFF
CDR3 DNA: TGTTCCAGCAGCTTAAGGGGGCGGGAAGGCACCGGGGAGCTGTTTTTT

D gene: NA
clone size: NA
V gene: TRBV19
J gene: TRBJ1-1
CDR3 protein: CASSIPLRGHRNTEAFF
CDR3 DNA: TGTGCCAGTAGTATACCTCTACGAGGACATAGGAACACTGAAGCTTTCTTT

D gene: NA
clone size: NA
V gene: TRBV23-1
J gene: TRBJ1-4
CDR3 protein: CASSHLPKGKGTNEKLFF
CDR3 DNA: TGCGCCAGCAGTCACTTACCTAAGGGGAAGGGGACTAATGAAAAACTGTTTTTT

D gene: TRBD1
clone size: NA
V gene: TRBV7-8
J gene: TRBJ2-7
CDR3 protein: CASSPGTAAYEQYF
CDR3 DNA: TGTGCCAGCAGCCCCGGGACAGCTGCCTACGAGCAGTACTTC

D gene: TRBD1
clone size: few
V gene: TRBV5-6
J gene: TRBJ2-1
CDR3 protein: CASSFLDRVVHNEQFF
CDR3 DNA: TGTGCCAGCAGCTTTCTGGACAGGGTAGTTCACAATGAGCAGTTCTTC

D gene: TRBD1
clone size: NA
V gene: TRBV7-6
J gene: TRBJ1-2
CDR3 protein: CASSSQTGGESGYTF
CDR3 DNA: TGTGCCAGCAGCTCACAAACAGGGGGCGAAAGTGGCTACACCTTC

D gene: NA
clone size: NA
V gene: TRBV9
J gene: TRBJ1-1
CDR3 protein: CASSVALNTEAFF
CDR3 DNA: TGTGCCAGCAGCGTAGCATTGAACACTGAAGCTTTCTTT

D gene: NA
clone size: NA
V gene: TRBV9
J gene: TRBJ1-1
CDR3 protein: CASSFGQEAFF
CDR3 DNA: TGTGCCAGCAGCTTCGGACAGGAAGCTTTCTTT

D gene: TRBD1
clone size: NA
V gene: TRBV7-9
J gene: TRBJ2-7
CDR3 protein: CASSPDRAYEQYF
CDR3 DNA: TGTGCCAGCAGCCCGGACAGGGCCTACGAGCAGTACTTC